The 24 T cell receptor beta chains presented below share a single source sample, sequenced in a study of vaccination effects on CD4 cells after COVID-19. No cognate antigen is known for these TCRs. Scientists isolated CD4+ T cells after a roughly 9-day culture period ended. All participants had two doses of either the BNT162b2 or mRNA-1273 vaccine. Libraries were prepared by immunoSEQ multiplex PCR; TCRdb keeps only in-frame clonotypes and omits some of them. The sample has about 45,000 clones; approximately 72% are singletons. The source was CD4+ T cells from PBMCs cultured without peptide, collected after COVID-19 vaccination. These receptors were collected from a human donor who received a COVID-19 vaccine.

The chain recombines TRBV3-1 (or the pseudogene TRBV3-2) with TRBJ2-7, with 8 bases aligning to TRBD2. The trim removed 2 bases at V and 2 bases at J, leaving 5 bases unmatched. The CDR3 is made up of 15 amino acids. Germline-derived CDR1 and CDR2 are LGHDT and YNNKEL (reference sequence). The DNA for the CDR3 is TGTGCCAGCAGCCAAACTAGCGGAGGGACCTACGAGCAGTACTTC. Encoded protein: CASSQTSGGTYEQYF.

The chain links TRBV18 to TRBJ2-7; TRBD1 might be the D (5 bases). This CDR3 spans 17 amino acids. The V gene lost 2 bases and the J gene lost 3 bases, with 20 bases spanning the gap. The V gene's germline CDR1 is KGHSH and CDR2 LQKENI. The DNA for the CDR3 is TGTGCCAGCTCACCATCGTTGATAGGGGTCGGTGGCTACGAGCAGTACTTC. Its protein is CASSPSLIGVGGYEQYF.

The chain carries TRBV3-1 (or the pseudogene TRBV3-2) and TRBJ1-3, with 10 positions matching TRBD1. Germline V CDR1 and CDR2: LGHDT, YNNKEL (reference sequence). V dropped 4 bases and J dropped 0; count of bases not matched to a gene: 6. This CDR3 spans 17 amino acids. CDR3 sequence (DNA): TGTGCCAGCAGCCCAGGGACAGGGGTCGTCTCTGGAAACACCATATATTTT. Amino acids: CASSPGTGVVSGNTIYF.

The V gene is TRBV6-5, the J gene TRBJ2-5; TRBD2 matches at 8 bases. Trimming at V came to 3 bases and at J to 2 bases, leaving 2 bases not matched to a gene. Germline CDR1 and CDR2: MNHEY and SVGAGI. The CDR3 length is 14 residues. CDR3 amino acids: CASSYAGGQETQYF. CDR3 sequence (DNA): TGTGCCAGCAGTTATGCGGGGGGTCAAGAGACCCAGTACTTC.

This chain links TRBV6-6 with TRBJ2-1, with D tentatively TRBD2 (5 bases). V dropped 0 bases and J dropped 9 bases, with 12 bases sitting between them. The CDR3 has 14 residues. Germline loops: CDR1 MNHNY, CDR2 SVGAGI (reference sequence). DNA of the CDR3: TGTGCCAGCAGTTACTCGACGGCTAGCCCTGAGCAGTTCTTC. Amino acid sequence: CASSYSTASPEQFF.

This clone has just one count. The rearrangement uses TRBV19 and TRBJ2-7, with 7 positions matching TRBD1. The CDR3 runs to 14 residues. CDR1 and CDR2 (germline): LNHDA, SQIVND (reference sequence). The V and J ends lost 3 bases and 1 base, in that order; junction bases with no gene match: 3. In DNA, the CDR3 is TGTGCCAGTAGTATTGGGGACAGATCCTACGAGCAGTACTTC. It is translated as CASSIGDRSYEQYF.

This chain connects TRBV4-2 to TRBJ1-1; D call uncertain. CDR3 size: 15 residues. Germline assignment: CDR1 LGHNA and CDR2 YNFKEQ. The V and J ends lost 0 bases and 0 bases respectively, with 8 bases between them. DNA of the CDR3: TGTGCCAGCAGCCAAGATTCTTGGTTGAACACTGAAGCTTTCTTT. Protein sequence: CASSQDSWLNTEAFF.

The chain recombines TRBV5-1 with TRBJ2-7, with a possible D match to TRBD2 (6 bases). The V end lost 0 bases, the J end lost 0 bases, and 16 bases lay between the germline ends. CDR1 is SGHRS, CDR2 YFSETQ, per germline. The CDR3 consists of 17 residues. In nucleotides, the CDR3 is TGCGCCAGCAGCTTGGTGGAGGGTACTTTCCTCTCCTACGAGCAGTACTTC. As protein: CASSLVEGTFLSYEQYF.

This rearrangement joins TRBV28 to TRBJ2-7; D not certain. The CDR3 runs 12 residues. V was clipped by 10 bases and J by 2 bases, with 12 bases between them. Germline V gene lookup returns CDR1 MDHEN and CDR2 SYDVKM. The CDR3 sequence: CATGPTPYEQYF. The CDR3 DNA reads TGTGCCACCGGCCCGACACCCTACGAGCAGTACTTC.

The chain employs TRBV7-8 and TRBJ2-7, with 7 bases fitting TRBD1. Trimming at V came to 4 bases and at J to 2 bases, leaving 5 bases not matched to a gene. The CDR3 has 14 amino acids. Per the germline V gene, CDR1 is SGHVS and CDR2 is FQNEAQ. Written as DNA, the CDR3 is TGTGCCAGCAGCTCGGGACAGATGCCCTACGAGCAGTACTTC. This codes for CASSSGQMPYEQYF.

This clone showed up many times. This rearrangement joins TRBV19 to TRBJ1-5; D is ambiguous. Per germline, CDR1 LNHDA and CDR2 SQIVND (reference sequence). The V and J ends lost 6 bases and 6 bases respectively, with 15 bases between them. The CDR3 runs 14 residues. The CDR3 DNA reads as TGTGCCAGTAGCCCAGTGGGTGAGGTTCAGCCCCAGCATTTT. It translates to CASSPVGEVQPQHF. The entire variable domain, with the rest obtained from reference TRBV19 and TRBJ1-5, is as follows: DGGITQSPKYLFRKEGQNVTLSCEQNLNHDAMYWYRQDPGQGLRLIYYSQIVNDFQKGDIAEGYSVSREKKESFPLTVTSAQKNPTAFYLCASSPVGEVQPQHFGDGTRLSIL.

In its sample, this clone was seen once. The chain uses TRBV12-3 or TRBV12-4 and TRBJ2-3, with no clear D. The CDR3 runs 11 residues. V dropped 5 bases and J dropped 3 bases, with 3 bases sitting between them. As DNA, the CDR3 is TGTGCCAGCAGTCAGACAGATACGCAGTATTTT. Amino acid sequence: CASSQTDTQYF.

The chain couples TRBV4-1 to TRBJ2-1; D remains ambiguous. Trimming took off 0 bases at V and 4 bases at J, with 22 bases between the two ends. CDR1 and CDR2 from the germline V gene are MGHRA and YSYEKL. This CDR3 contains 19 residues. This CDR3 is CASSQEASETLSRYNEQFF. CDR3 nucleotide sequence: TGCGCCAGCAGCCAAGAAGCGAGCGAAACATTATCCCGTTACAATGAGCAGTTCTTC.

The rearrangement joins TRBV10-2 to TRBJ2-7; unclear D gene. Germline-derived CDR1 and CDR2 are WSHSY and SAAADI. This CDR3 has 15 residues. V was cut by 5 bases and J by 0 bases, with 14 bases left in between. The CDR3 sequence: CASSQVWVRSYEQYF. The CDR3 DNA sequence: TGCGCCAGCAGTCAAGTCTGGGTTCGCTCCTACGAGCAGTACTTC.

The CDR3, as DNA: TGTGCCAGCAGCTCGCTCACTATAGGTTACGAGCAGTACTTC. It yields the protein CASSSLTIGYEQYF. The chain has TRBV5-5 and TRBJ2-7; D gene ambiguous. The CDR3 is 14 amino acids. Germline loops: CDR1 SGHKS, CDR2 YYEKEE (reference sequence). Trimming left V 3 bases short and J 4 bases short, with 14 bases between.

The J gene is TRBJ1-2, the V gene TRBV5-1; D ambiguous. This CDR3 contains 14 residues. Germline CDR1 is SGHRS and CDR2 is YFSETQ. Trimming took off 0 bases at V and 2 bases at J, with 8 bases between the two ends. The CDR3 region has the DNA TGCGCCAGCAGCTTGGGCGCTGACAACTATGGCTACACCTTC. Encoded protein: CASSLGADNYGYTF.

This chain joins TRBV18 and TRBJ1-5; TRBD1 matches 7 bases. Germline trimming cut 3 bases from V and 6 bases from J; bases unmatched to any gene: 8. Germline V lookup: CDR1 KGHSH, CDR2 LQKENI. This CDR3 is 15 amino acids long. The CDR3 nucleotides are TGTGCCAGCTCACCCGGGAGGGGGCGGGTTCAGCCCCAGCATTTT. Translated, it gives CASSPGRGRVQPQHF.

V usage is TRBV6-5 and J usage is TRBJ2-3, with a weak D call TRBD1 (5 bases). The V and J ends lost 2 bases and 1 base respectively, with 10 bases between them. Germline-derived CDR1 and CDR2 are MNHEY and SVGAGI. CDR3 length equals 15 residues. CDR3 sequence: CASSYEGAGTDTQYF. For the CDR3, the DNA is TGTGCCAGCAGTTACGAAGGGGCCGGCACAGATACGCAGTATTTT.

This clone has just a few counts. The CDR3 coding sequence is TGTGCCAGCAGCTCAACTAGCGGGGGTAACAATGAGCAGTTCTTC. As protein: CASSSTSGGNNEQFF. The chain uses TRBV3-1 (or the pseudogene TRBV3-2) and TRBJ2-1, with 11 bases that match TRBD2. The junction had 5 bases not matched to a gene; V was cut back by 5 bases and J by 5 bases. Per the germline V gene, CDR1 is LGHDT and CDR2 is YNNKEL (reference sequence). The CDR3 covers 15 residues.

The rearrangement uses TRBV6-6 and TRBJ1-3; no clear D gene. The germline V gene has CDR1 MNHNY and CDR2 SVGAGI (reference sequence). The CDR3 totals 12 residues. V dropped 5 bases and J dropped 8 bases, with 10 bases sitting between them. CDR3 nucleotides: TGTGCCAGCAGTCGAAACGTAGACACCATATATTTT. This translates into CASSRNVDTIYF.

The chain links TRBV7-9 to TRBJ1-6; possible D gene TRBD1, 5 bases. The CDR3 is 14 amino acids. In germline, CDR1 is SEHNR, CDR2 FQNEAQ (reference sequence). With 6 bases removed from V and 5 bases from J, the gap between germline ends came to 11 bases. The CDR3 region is CASRTAQNNSPLHF. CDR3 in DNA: TGTGCCAGCAGGACAGCCCAGAATAATTCACCCCTCCACTTT. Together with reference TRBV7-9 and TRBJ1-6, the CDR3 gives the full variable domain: DTGVSQNPRHKITKRGQNVTFRCDPISEHNRLYWYRQTLGQGPEFLTYFQNEAQLEKSRLLSDRFSAERPKGSFSTLEIQRTEQGDSAMYLCASRTAQNNSPLHFGNGTRLTVT.

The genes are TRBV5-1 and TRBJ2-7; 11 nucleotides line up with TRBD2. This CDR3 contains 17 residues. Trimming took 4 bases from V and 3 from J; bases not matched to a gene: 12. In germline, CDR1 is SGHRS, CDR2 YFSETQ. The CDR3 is CASSPGTSGSYNYEQYF. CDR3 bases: TGCGCCAGCAGCCCAGGGACTAGCGGATCATACAACTACGAGCAGTACTTC.

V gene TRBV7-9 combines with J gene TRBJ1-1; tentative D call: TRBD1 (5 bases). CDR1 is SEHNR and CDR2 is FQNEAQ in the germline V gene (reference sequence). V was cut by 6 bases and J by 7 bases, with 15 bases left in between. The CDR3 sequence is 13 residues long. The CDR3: CASSTRQPFEAFF. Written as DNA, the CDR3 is TGTGCCAGCAGTACCCGACAGCCCTTTGAAGCTTTCTTT.

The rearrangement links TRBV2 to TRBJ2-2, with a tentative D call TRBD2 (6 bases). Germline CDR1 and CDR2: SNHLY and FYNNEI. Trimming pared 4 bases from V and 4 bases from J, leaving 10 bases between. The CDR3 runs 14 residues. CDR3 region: CASSGVGGTGELFF. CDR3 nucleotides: TGTGCCAGCAGTGGGGTGGGGGGCACCGGGGAGCTGTTTTTT.